This T cell receptor (beta chain) was recorded in a study of OX40 agonist ivuxolimab in advanced cancers. CDR3 length: 21 residues. Some clones are missing from TCRdb's copy, which holds only in-frame ones; the method was immunoSEQ multiplex PCR. The profile shows about 95,000 clones, about 91% of them singletons. Patients who had autoimmune disease history or got systemic immunosuppression were left out. The rearrangement joins TRBV21-1 to TRBJ2-1; TRBD1 is the table's D call, not checked against the DNA. TRBV21-1 is classified as a pseudogene. This receptor was taken from an adult with an advanced solid tumor such as melanoma, head and neck, liver or kidney cancer. The sample consisted of CD4+ or CD8+ T cells sorted from blood, taken in a trial of the OX40 agonist ivuxolimab. Here the CDR3 reads CASSKVSGQGASRRSYNEQFF. CDR3 bases: TGTGCCAGCAGCAAAGTGTCGGGACAGGGGGCAAGTAGGCGGTCCTACAATGAGCAGTTCTTC.